The 25 T cell receptor beta chains given below trace back to one sample, sequenced in a study of TIL therapy for anti-PD-1-resistant metastatic lung cancer. Time point meaning: pre-treatment sample, taken before nivolumab and TIL therapy. The immunoSEQ assay was v3. Data came from immunoSEQ multiplex PCR; TCRdb stores just in-frame clones and leaves some out. The data hold more than 12,000 clones, with approximately 85% observed a single time. The source material was blood, sampled at baseline. The receptors stem from a person aged 25 to 80 with non-small cell lung cancer.

The chain joins TRBV9 to TRBJ2-1; 8 bases fit TRBD1. Germline-derived CDR1 and CDR2 are SGDLS and YYNGEE. Trimming removed 8 bases from V and 7 bases from J; junction bases left unmatched: 23. This CDR3 has 18 amino acids. The CDR3 loop reads CASGSRDRFTPGGNEQFF. CDR3 DNA: TGTGCCAGTGGTTCCCGGGACAGGTTTACCCCTGGGGGGAATGAGCAGTTCTTC.

This clone was detected a few times. The chain carries TRBV7-9 and TRBJ2-7; 10 nucleotides agree with TRBD1. CDR3 length: 15 residues. Germline V lookup: CDR1 SEHNR, CDR2 FQNEAQ (reference sequence). The V gene end was trimmed by 5 bases and the J gene end by 3 bases; junction bases not matched to a gene: 7. In nucleotides, the CDR3 is TGTGCCAGCAGCCTTGGGACAGGGGTGGGCTACGAGCAGTACTTC. As protein: CASSLGTGVGYEQYF.

Only a few counts were recorded for this clone. The rearrangement joins TRBV28 to TRBJ1-5; TRBD1 agrees at 8 bases. The CDR3 runs to 16 residues. Germline V gene lookup returns CDR1 MDHEN and CDR2 SYDVKM. The trim removed 5 bases at V and 9 bases at J, leaving 15 bases unmatched. CDR3 residues: CASSPIRTGKGRPQHF. CDR3 coding DNA: TGTGCCAGCAGTCCCATAAGGACAGGGAAGGGTCGGCCCCAGCATTTT.

The table lists this clone with a few counts. The rearrangement joins TRBV5-6 to TRBJ1-3; no definite D call. V was clipped by 4 bases and J by 4 bases, with 12 bases between them. The germline V gene encodes CDR1 SGHDT and CDR2 YYEEEE. This CDR3 has 14 amino acids. CDR3 sequence: CASSPGPAGNTIYF. In DNA, the CDR3 is TGTGCCAGCAGCCCCGGGCCGGCCGGAAACACCATATATTTT.

The chain joins TRBV19 to TRBJ1-5; 8 nucleotides agree with TRBD1. After removal of 6 bases from V and 2 bases from J, the junction contained 0 bases not matched to a gene. Germline loops: CDR1 LNHDA, CDR2 SQIVND (reference sequence). The CDR3 is made up of 13 amino acids. The CDR3 reads CASRDRGNQPQHF. The CDR3 DNA reads TGTGCCAGTAGGGACAGGGGCAATCAGCCCCAGCATTTT.

The chain has TRBV12-5 and TRBJ1-2, with TRBD1 matching 7 bases. Germline V gene sequence: CDR1 LGHNT, CDR2 FRNRAP. The CDR3 sequence is 14 residues long. V dropped 2 bases and J dropped 4; count of bases not matched to a gene: 4. In DNA form, the CDR3 reads TGTGCTAGTGGTTTGAGCGGGACAGCCTATGGCTACACCTTC. Amino acid sequence: CASGLSGTAYGYTF.

This chain joins TRBV2 and TRBJ1-2, with D tentatively TRBD1 (5 bases). Between the trimmed V and J ends, which lost 3 bases and 2 bases, there was a span of 10 bases. Germline loops: CDR1 SNHLY, CDR2 FYNNEI. The CDR3 is 14 residues long. The CDR3 region has the DNA TGTGCCAGCAGTGATGGGACCAACAACTATGGCTACACCTTC. It yields the protein CASSDGTNNYGYTF.

This sequence joins TRBV7-9 and TRBJ1-1, with D unclear. This CDR3 has 13 residues. The germline V gene has CDR1 SEHNR and CDR2 FQNEAQ (reference sequence). V lost 5 bases and J lost 0, with 7 bases in between. This CDR3 reads CASSGLMNTEAFF. The CDR3 nucleotides are TGTGCCAGCAGCGGACTGATGAACACTGAAGCTTTCTTT.

This rearrangement joins TRBV7-9 to TRBJ2-1, with D possibly matching TRBD2 (6 bases). The CDR3 totals 18 residues. Looked up from germline, CDR1 is SEHNR and CDR2 is FQNEAQ (reference sequence). V lost 5 bases, J lost 3 bases, and 23 bases lay in between. The DNA for the CDR3 is TGTGCCAGCAGCCCCCGGAGTGGCGGGCGGGATAGCTACAATGAGCAGTTCTTC. The encoded protein is CASSPRSGGRDSYNEQFF.

The chain carries TRBV7-2 and TRBJ2-2; TRBD2 matches 10 bases. The J segment lost 3 bases and the V segment lost 1 base, leaving 5 bases of the junction unmatched. Germline V gene sequence: CDR1 SGHTA, CDR2 FQGNSA. This CDR3 is 17 amino acids long. CDR3 sequence (DNA): TGTGCCAGCAGCTTAGGTATAGCGGGAGGTCACACCGGGGAGCTGTTTTTT. It yields the protein CASSLGIAGGHTGELFF.

CDR3 sequence reads: CASSLIALTYEQYF. The CDR3 nucleotides read TGTGCCAGCAGCTTGATTGCACTAACCTACGAGCAGTACTTC. V usage is TRBV11-1 and J usage is TRBJ2-7; D is uncertain. Germline V CDR1 and CDR2: SGHAT, FQDESV (reference sequence). The V end was cut by 3 bases, the J end by 2 bases, with 11 bases between. There are 14 residues in the CDR3.

The chain is built from TRBV9 and TRBJ1-2; D possibly corresponds to TRBD1 (6 bases). The germline CDR1 and CDR2 sequences are SGDLS and YYNGEE. Trimming left V 1 base short and J 2 bases short, with 12 bases between. The CDR3 is 15 amino acids. DNA for the CDR3: TGTGCCAGCAGCGTACGCGACAGGACAAACTATGGCTACACCTTC. Protein: CASSVRDRTNYGYTF.

The rearrangement links TRBV7-9 to TRBJ1-2; 9 bases line up with TRBD1. V shed 4 bases, J shed 3 bases, and the junction held 6 bases outside the gene matches. This CDR3 is built from 15 residues. Germline CDR1 is SEHNR and CDR2 is FQNEAQ (reference sequence). DNA for the CDR3: TGTGCCAGCAGCTCACAGGGGGCGCGGGACTATGGCTACACCTTC. Amino acid sequence: CASSSQGARDYGYTF.

The chain is built from TRBV11-2 and TRBJ2-7, with D possibly being TRBD2 (5 bases). CDR3 length: 13 amino acids. Germline V gene sequence: CDR1 SGHAT, CDR2 FQNNGV. The V and J ends lost 2 bases and 5 bases respectively, with 10 bases between them. The CDR3 loop is CASSLQLVNEQYV. For the CDR3, the DNA is TGTGCCAGCAGCTTACAACTAGTCAACGAGCAGTACGTC.

The chain carries TRBV4-3 and TRBJ2-2; D possibly corresponds to TRBD1 (6 bases). This CDR3 has 14 amino acids. Germline CDR1 reads LGHNA; CDR2 reads YSLEER. Trimming stripped 2 bases from V and 4 bases from J, with 8 bases between. CDR3 DNA: TGCGCCAGCAGCCAAAGGACAGCCACCGGGGAGCTGTTTTTT. Translating gives CASSQRTATGELFF.

The CDR3 protein is CASSYGRALPHEQYF. CDR3 coding DNA: TGTGCCAGCAGCTACGGCAGGGCGCTCCCCCACGAGCAGTACTTC. J is TRBJ2-7 and V is TRBV7-2; a possible D gene is TRBD1 (5 bases). The germline V gene has CDR1 SGHTA and CDR2 FQGNSA. Trimming pared 4 bases from V and 5 bases from J, leaving 18 bases between. This CDR3 has 15 residues.

The chain uses TRBV4-3 and TRBJ1-6; D ambiguous. The CDR3 spans 15 residues. Germline V lookup: CDR1 LGHNA, CDR2 YSLEER. V was cut by 1 base and J by 7 bases, with 11 bases left in between. This CDR3 is CASSQALGRNSPLHF. CDR3 DNA sequence: TGCGCCAGCAGCCAAGCCCTGGGGAGAAATTCACCCCTCCACTTT.

This chain joins TRBV2 and TRBJ1-6; 8 positions agree with TRBD1. V trimming: 8 bases; J trimming: 6 bases; junction bases outside the gene matches: 15. Germline V gene data show CDR1 as SNHLY and CDR2 as FYNNEI. The CDR3 is made up of 17 amino acids. CDR3 sequence: CASFPFDRGPANSPLHF. CDR3 DNA: TGTGCCAGCTTCCCCTTTGACAGGGGTCCCGCTAATTCACCCCTCCACTTT.

CDR3 in amino acids: CASSPKFGGAKNIQYF. The CDR3 DNA reads as TGTGCCAGCAGCCCTAAGTTCGGGGGGGCCAAAAACATTCAGTACTTC. This sequence joins TRBV7-2 and TRBJ2-4, with TRBD2 matching over 7 bases. This CDR3 has 16 residues. Trimming took 5 bases from V and 1 from J; bases not matched to a gene: 8. Germline V gene sequence: CDR1 SGHTA, CDR2 FQGNSA. The full variable domain, rest sourced from reference TRBV7-2 and TRBJ2-4, is GAGVSQSPSNKVTEKGKDVELRCDPISGHTALYWYRQSLGQGLEFLIYFQGNSAPDKSGLPSDRFSAERTGGSVSTLTIQRTQQEDSAVYLCASSPKFGGAKNIQYFGAGTRLSVL.

The V call is TRBV20-1, the J call TRBJ1-1; weak D call: TRBD1 (5 bases). Germline loops: CDR1 DFQATT, CDR2 SNEGSKA (reference sequence). This CDR3 spans 11 amino acids. Trimming left V 7 bases short and J 8 bases short, with 14 bases between. The CDR3 bases are TGCAGTGTTGGGGGTGAGAAGGAAGCTTTCTTT. Translation: CSVGGEKEAFF.

The chain combines TRBV27 with TRBJ1-5; 8 positions agree with TRBD1. CDR1 MNHEY and CDR2 SMNVEV come from the germline V gene (reference sequence). The V and J ends lost 2 bases and 5 bases, in that order; junction bases with no gene match: 14. The CDR3 has 18 residues. CDR3 loop: CASSLRGFSDRGHQPQHF. The CDR3 bases are TGTGCCAGCAGTTTAAGGGGATTCTCAGACAGGGGCCATCAGCCCCAGCATTTT.

This clone was seen only a few times. The chain combines TRBV19 with TRBJ1-5, with a tentative D call TRBD1 (5 bases). The CDR3 runs 15 residues. Trimming shortened V by 5 bases and J by 2 bases, and 13 bases separated the two germline ends. Germline values: CDR1 LNHDA, CDR2 SQIVND (reference sequence). The DNA for the CDR3 is TGTGCCAGTAGTCAAATAACAGGAGGCAATCAGCCCCAGCATTTT. Residues: CASSQITGGNQPQHF.

The chain uses TRBV4-3 and TRBJ2-6; the D is unclear. This CDR3 has 17 amino acids. CDR1 is LGHNA and CDR2 is YSLEER in the germline V gene. V lost 0 bases, J lost 3 bases, and 12 bases lay in between. The CDR3 protein is CASSQDLRWDGANVLTF. The CDR3 nucleotides are TGCGCCAGCAGCCAAGATTTGAGGTGGGATGGGGCCAACGTCCTGACTTTC.

The CDR3 region is CASSRTTSGGYEQYF. CDR3 nucleotides: TGTGCCAGCAGCCGAACGACTAGCGGGGGATACGAGCAGTACTTC. The chain carries TRBV6-5 and TRBJ2-7; 12 bases fit TRBD2. The CDR3 extends over 15 amino acids. Germline CDR1 MNHEY, CDR2 SVGAGI. V lost 6 bases to trimming and J lost 4 bases; unmatched junction nucleotides: 7.

This clone was seen only once. V is TRBV7-2 and J is TRBJ2-3; the D is unclear. Germline V lookup: CDR1 SGHTA, CDR2 FQGNSA. Deletions cut 5 bases from V and 4 bases from J, with 13 bases between. The CDR3 runs to 14 residues. CDR3 amino acids: CASSLGLPPDTQYF. In nucleotides, the CDR3 is TGTGCCAGCAGCCTTGGGCTCCCCCCAGATACGCAGTATTTT.